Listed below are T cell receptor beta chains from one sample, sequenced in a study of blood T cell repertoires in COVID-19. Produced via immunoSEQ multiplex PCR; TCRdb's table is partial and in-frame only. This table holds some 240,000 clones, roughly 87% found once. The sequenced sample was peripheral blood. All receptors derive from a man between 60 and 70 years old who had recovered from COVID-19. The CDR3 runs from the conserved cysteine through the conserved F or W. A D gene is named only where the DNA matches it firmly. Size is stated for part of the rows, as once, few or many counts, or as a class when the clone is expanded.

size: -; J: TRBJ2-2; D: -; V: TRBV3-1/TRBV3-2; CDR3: CASSQDPRAGELFF; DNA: TGTGCCAGCAGCCAAGATCCCAGGGCCGGGGAGCTGTTTTTT
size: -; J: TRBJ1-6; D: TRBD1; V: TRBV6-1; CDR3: CASSARWDSLAGPLHF; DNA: TGTGCCAGCAGTGCACGATGGGACAGCTTAGCTGGACCCCTCCACTTT
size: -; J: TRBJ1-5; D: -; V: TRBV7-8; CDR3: CASSSSTGISNQPQHF; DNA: TGTGCCAGCAGCTCCTCCACAGGGATAAGCAATCAGCCCCAGCATTTT
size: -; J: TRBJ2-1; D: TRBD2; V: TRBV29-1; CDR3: CSADRLAGVEQFF; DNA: TGCAGCGCCGATAGACTAGCGGGGGTCGAGCAGTTCTTC
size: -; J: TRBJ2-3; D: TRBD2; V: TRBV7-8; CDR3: CASSLMATSGATDTQYF; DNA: TGTGCCAGCAGCCTGATGGCGACTAGCGGGGCGACAGATACGCAGTATTTT
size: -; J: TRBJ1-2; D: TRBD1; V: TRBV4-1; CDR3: CASSQDWDRLDGYTF; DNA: TGCGCCAGCAGCCAAGATTGGGACAGATTAGATGGCTACACCTTC
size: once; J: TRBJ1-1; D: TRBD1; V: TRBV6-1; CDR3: CASSEVGTVTEAFF; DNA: TGTGCCAGCAGTGAGGTAGGGACAGTCACTGAAGCTTTCTTT
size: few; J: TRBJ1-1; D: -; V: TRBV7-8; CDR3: CASSLRGNTEAFF; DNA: TGTGCCAGCAGCTTACGGGGGAACACTGAAGCTTTCTTT
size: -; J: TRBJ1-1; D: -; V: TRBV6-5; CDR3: CASSYEGTTEAFF; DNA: TGTGCCAGCAGTTACGAGGGAACCACTGAAGCTTTCTTT
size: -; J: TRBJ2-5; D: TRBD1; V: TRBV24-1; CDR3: CATSDPRAQGFRETQYF; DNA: TGTGCCACCAGTGATCCGAGAGCACAGGGGTTCAGGGAGACCCAGTACTTC
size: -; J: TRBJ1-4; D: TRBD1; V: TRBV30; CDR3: CAWGKQGGEKLFF; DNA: TGTGCCTGGGGTAAACAGGGGGGGGAAAAACTGTTTTTT
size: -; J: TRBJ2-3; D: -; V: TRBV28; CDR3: CASSLWRTSTDTQYF; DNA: TGTGCCAGCAGTTTATGGAGGACAAGCACAGATACGCAGTATTTT
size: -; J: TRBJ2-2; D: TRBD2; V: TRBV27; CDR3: CASRRRATSGGALSTGELFF; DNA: TGTGCCAGCAGGCGTAGGGCAACTAGCGGGGGGGCCTTGAGCACCGGGGAGCTGTTTTTT
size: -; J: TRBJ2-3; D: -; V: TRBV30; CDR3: CAWSSGRATDTQYF; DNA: TGTGCCTGGAGTTCTGGCAGGGCGACAGATACGCAGTATTTT
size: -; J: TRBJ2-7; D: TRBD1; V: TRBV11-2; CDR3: CASSQGQLYEQYF; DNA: TGTGCCAGCAGCCAGGGACAGCTCTACGAGCAGTACTTC
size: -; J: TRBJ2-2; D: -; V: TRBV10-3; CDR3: CAISGKASTSTGELFF; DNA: TGTGCCATCAGTGGTAAGGCTAGTACTAGCACCGGGGAGCTGTTTTTT
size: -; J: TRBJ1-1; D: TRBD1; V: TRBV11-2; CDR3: CASSSRQGSTEAFF; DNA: TGTGCCAGCAGCTCCAGACAGGGGAGCACTGAAGCTTTCTTT
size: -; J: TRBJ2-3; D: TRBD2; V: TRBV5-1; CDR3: CASSYGLAGGATDTQYF; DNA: TGCGCCAGCAGCTACGGACTAGCGGGGGGTGCCACAGATACGCAGTATTTT
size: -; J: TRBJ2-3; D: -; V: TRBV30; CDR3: CAWSRGIETDTQYF; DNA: TGTGCCTGGAGTAGAGGGATTGAGACAGATACGCAGTATTTT
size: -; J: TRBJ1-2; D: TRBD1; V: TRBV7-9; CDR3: CASSLAKGTGGEGYTF; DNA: TGTGCCAGCAGCTTAGCGAAAGGGACAGGAGGAGAAGGCTACACCTTC
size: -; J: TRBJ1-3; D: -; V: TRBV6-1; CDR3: CASSGNRLISGNTIYF; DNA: TGTGCCAGCAGTGGAAACAGGTTGATTTCTGGAAACACCATATATTTT
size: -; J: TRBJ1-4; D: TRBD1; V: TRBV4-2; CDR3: CASSHVGQGGTNEKLFF; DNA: TGTGCCAGCAGCCACGTCGGACAGGGAGGAACTAATGAAAAACTGTTTTTT
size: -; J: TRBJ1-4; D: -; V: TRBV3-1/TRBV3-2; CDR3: CASSQGTGLFEKLFF; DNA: TGTGCCAGCAGCCAAGGCACAGGCCTCTTTGAAAAACTGTTTTTT
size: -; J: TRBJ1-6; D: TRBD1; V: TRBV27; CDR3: CASSLSGTGSSPLHF; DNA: TGTGCCAGCAGTTTATCTGGGACAGGGTCTTCACCCCTCCACTTT
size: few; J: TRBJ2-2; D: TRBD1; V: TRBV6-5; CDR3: CASSYQRQGNTGELFF; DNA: TGTGCCAGCAGTTACCAACGACAGGGGAACACCGGGGAGCTGTTTTTT
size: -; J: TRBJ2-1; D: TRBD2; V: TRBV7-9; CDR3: CASSSLTSGVDNEQFF; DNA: TGTGCCAGCAGCTCCCTGACTAGCGGGGTAGACAATGAGCAGTTCTTC
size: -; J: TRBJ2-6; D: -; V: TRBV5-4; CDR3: CASSLSYSGANVLTF; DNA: TGTGCCAGCAGCTTGTCGTACTCTGGGGCCAACGTCCTGACTTTC
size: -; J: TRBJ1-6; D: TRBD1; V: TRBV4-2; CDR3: CASSRDTGGNSPLHF; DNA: TGTGCCAGCAGCCGGGATACAGGGGGGAATTCACCCCTCCACTTT
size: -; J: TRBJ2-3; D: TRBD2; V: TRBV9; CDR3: CASSPLTSGGPSLTDTQYF; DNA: TGTGCCAGCAGTCCTCTGACTAGCGGGGGGCCATCACTCACAGATACGCAGTATTTT
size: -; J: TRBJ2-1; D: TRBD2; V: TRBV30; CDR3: CAWSGQRDAYNEQFF; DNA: TGTGCCTGGAGTGGCCAGCGGGACGCCTACAATGAGCAGTTCTTC
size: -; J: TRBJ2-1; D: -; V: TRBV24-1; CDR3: CATSGRDAYNEQFF; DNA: TGTGCCACCAGTGGGAGGGACGCGTACAATGAGCAGTTCTTC
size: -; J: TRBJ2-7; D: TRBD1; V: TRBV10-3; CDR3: CAISEWGQGANEQYF; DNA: TGTGCCATCAGTGAGTGGGGACAGGGGGCGAACGAGCAGTACTTC
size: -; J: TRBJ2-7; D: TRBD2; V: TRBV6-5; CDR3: CASSYYQRGASYEQYF; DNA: TGTGCCAGCAGTTACTACCAGCGGGGGGCCTCCTACGAGCAGTACTTC
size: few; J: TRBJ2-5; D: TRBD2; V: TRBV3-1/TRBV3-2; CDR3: CASRSGWSGGQETQYF; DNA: TGTGCCAGCCGCTCGGGGTGGAGCGGGGGGCAAGAGACCCAGTACTTC
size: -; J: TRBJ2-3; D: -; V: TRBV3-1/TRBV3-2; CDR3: CASSRQQTTDTQYF; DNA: TGTGCCAGCAGCCGACAACAGACCACAGATACGCAGTATTTT
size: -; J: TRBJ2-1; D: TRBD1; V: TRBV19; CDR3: CASSTRDRDLNEQFF; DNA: TGTGCCAGTAGTACACGGGACAGGGACCTTAATGAGCAGTTCTTC
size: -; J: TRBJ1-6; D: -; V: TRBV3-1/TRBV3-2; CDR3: CASSLRGRGNSPLHF; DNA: TGTGCCAGCAGCCTACGCGGGAGGGGGAATTCACCCCTCCACTTT
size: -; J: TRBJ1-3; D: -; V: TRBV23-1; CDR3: CASSPFTPGNTIYF; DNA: TGCGCCAGCAGTCCTTTCACTCCCGGAAACACCATATATTTT
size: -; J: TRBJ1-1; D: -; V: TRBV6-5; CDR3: CASRQGQINTEAFF; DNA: TGTGCCAGCAGACAGGGACAAATAAACACTGAAGCTTTCTTT
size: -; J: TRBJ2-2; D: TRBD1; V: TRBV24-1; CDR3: CATSDLYRGTGELFF; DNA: TGTGCCACCAGTGATTTATACAGGGGCACCGGGGAGCTGTTTTTT
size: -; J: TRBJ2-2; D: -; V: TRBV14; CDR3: CASSQYLYTGELFF; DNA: TGTGCCAGCAGCCAGTATCTTTACACCGGGGAGCTGTTTTTT
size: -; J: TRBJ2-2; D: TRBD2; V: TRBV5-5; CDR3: CASSPTRTSGVRNTGELFF; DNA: TGTGCCAGCAGCCCAACCAGGACTAGCGGGGTTAGGAACACCGGGGAGCTGTTTTTT
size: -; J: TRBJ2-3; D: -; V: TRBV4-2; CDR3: CASSRTTTDTQYF; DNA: TGTGCCAGCAGCCGCACAACCACAGATACGCAGTATTTT
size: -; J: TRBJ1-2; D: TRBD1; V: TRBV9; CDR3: CASSPRDSFYGYTF; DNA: TGTGCCAGCAGCCCCCGGGACAGCTTCTATGGCTACACCTTC
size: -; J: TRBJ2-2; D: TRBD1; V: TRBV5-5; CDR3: CASSTLPGQDTGELFF; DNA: TGTGCCAGCAGCACACTTCCGGGACAGGATACCGGGGAGCTGTTTTTT
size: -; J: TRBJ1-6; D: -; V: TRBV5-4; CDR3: CASSLARITPLHF; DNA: TGTGCCAGCAGCTTGGCCCGTATTACACCCCTCCACTTT
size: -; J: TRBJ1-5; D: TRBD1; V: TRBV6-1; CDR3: CASSSGQFNQPQHF; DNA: TGTGCCAGCAGTTCGGGACAGTTTAATCAGCCCCAGCATTTT
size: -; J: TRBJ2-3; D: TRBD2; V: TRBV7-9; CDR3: CASRGGAEDTQYF; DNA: TGTGCCAGCCGCGGGGGGGCGGAAGATACGCAGTATTTT
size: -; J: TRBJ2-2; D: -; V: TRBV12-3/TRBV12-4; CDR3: CASSLFLAGELFF; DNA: TGTGCCAGCAGTTTATTCCTGGCTGGGGAGCTGTTTTTT
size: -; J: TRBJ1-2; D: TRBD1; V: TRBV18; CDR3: CASSSGDRGTGYTF; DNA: TGTGCCAGCTCATCAGGGGACAGGGGAACTGGCTACACCTTC
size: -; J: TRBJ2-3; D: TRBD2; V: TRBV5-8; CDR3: CASSFLGGGGTDTQYF; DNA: TGTGCCAGCAGCTTCCTCGGGGGGGGCGGCACAGATACGCAGTATTTT
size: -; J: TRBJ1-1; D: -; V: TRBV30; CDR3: CAWIRQPLATEAFF; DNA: TGTGCCTGGATCCGACAACCGCTGGCGACCGAAGCTTTCTTT
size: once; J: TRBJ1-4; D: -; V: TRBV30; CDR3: CAWSVGPGEKLFF; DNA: TGTGCCTGGAGTGTCGGCCCGGGTGAAAAACTGTTTTTT
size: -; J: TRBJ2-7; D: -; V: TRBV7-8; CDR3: CASSLVDNYEQYF; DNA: TGTGCCAGCAGCTTAGTCGACAACTACGAGCAGTACTTC
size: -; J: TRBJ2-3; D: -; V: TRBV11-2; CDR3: CASSLVLGLAPDTQYF; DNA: TGTGCCAGCAGCTTAGTCTTAGGGCTAGCCCCAGATACGCAGTATTTT
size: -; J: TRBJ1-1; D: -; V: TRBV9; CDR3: CASSARENTEAFF; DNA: TGTGCCAGCAGCGCCCGAGAGAACACTGAAGCTTTCTTT
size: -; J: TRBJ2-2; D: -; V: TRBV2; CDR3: CASGRTNRGELFF; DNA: TGTGCCAGCGGTAGGACTAACCGCGGGGAGCTGTTTTTT
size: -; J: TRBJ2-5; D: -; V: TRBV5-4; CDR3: CASSLDTWSGETQYF; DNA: TGTGCCAGCAGCTTGGACACTTGGAGCGGAGAGACCCAGTACTTC